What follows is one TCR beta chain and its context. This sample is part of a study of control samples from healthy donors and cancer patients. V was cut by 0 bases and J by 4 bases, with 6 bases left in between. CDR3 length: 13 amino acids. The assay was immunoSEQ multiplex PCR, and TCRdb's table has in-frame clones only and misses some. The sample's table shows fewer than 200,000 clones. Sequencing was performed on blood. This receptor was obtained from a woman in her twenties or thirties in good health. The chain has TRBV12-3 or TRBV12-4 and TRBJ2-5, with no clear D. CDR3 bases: TGTGCCAGCAGTTTAGCCTCCCGAGAGACCCAGTACTTC. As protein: CASSLASRETQYF.